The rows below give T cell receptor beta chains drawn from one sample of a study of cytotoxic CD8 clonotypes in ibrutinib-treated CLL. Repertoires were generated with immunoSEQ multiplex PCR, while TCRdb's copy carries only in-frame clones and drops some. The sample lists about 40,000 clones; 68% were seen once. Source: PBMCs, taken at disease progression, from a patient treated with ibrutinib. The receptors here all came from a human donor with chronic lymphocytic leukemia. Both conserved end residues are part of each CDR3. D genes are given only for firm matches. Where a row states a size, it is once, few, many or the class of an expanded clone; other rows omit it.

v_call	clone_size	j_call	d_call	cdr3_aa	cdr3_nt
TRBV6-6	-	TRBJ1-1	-	CASSPPVAEAFF	TGTGCCAGCAGCCCTCCAGTGGCTGAAGCTTTCTTT
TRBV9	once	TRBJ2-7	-	CASSPGLLAGRAEQYF	TGTGCCAGCAGCCCCGGCCTCTTGGCGGGCCGGGCCGAGCAGTACTTC
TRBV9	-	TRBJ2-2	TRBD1	CASSVGGKTGGGTGELFF	TGTGCCAGCAGCGTAGGAGGTAAAACAGGGGGAGGCACCGGGGAGCTGTTTTTT
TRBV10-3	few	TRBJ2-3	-	CAISGPTDQYF	TGTGCCATCAGCGGACCGACCGATCAGTATTTT
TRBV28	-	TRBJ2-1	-	CASMQGSSYNEQFF	TGTGCCAGCATGCAGGGCAGCTCCTACAATGAGCAGTTCTTC
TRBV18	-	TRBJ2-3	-	CASSRAVDTQYF	TGTGCCAGCTCTCGCGCTGTTGATACGCAGTATTTT
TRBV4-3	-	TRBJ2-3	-	CASSQDPDSPPFLF	TGCGCCAGCAGCCAAGATCCGGACTCCCCACCCTTTTTGTTT
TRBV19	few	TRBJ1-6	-	CASSTPVYNSPLHF	TGTGCCAGTAGTACGCCAGTCTATAATTCACCCCTCCACTTT
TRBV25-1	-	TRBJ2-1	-	CASSESRMTAWFF	TGTGCCAGCAGTGAAAGCCGGATGACGGCTTGGTTCTTC
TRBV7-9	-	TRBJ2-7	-	CASSLAGAYEQYF	TGTGCCAGCAGCTTAGCGGGAGCCTACGAGCAGTACTTC
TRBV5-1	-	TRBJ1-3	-	CASSLMGGSGNTIYF	TGCGCCAGCAGCTTGATGGGGGGCTCTGGAAACACCATATATTTT
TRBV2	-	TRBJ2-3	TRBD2	CASSDGTSGNTDTQYF	TGTGCCAGCAGTGATGGTACTAGCGGCAACACAGATACGCAGTATTTT
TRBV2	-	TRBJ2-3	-	CASRPIGDTQYF	TGTGCCAGCAGGCCCATAGGAGATACGCAGTATTTT
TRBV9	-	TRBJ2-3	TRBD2	CASSVEGLAGGWDTDTQYF	TGTGCCAGCAGCGTAGAGGGACTAGCGGGAGGTTGGGACACAGATACGCAGTATTTT
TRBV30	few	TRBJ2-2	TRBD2	CAWKRESAGELFF	TGTGCCTGGAAGCGGGAGTCAGCCGGGGAGCTGTTTTTT
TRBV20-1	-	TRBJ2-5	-	CSALGETQYF	TGCAGTGCCCTCGGGGAGACCCAGTACTTC
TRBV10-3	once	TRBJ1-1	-	CATSSDTLEDTEAFF	TGTGCCACTTCCTCGGACACACTGGAGGACACTGAAGCTTTCTTT
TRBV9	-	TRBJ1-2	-	CASSVDDGINYGYTF	TGTGCCAGCAGCGTAGACGACGGGATTAACTATGGCTACACCTTC
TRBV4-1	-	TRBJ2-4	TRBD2	CASSQEGGVSKNIQYF	TGCGCCAGCAGCCAAGAGGGAGGGGTATCCAAAAACATTCAGTACTTC
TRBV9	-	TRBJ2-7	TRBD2	CASSVIAGEGNEQYF	TGTGCCAGCAGCGTAATAGCGGGAGAGGGAAACGAGCAGTACTTC
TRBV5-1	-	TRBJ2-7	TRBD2	CASSYGLAGYEQYF	TGCGCCAGCAGCTACGGACTAGCCGGCTACGAGCAGTACTTC
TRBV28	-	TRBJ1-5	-	CASTLPRAGYRNQPQHF	TGTGCCAGCACTCTCCCCCGGGCAGGGTATAGGAATCAGCCCCAGCATTTT
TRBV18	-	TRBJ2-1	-	CASSPSGPGWGSYNEQFF	TGTGCCAGCTCACCGTCCGGACCTGGTTGGGGCTCCTACAATGAGCAGTTCTTC
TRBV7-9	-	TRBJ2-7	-	CASSPKGPYEQYF	TGTGCCAGCAGCCCGAAGGGCCCCTACGAGCAGTACTTC
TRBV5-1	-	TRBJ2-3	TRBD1	CASSLGGQGPDTQYF	TGCGCCAGCAGCTTGGGGGGACAGGGTCCAGATACGCAGTATTTT
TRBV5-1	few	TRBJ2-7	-	CASSTQGGKIDEQYF	TGCGCCAGCAGCACTCAGGGGGGGAAGATCGACGAGCAGTACTTC
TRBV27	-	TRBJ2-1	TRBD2	CASSFGWGAGDNEQFF	TGTGCCAGCAGTTTTGGTTGGGGCGCGGGAGACAATGAGCAGTTCTTC
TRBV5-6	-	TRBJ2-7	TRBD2	CASSPQLGLAGDEQYF	TGTGCCAGCAGCCCCCAGCTGGGACTAGCGGGAGACGAGCAGTACTTC
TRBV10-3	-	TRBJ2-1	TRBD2	CAPRTRSSYNEQFF	TGTGCCCCCCGGACTAGGAGCTCCTACAATGAGCAGTTCTTC
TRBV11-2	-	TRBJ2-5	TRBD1	CASSLGDRGKETQYF	TGTGCCAGCAGCTTAGGGGACAGGGGGAAGGAGACCCAGTACTTC
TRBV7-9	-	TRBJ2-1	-	CASSPGGHNEQFF	TGTGCCAGCAGCCCAGGGGGGCACAATGAGCAGTTCTTC
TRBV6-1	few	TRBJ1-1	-	CASSGRGVTEAFF	TGTGCCAGCAGTGGGAGGGGGGTCACTGAAGCTTTCTTT
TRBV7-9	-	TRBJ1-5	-	CASSLEGRAQPQHF	TGTGCCAGCAGCTTAGAGGGGAGGGCCCAGCCCCAGCATTTT
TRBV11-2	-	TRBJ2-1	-	CASSHSERGAFYNEQFF	TGTGCCAGCAGTCATTCGGAGCGCGGGGCCTTCTACAATGAGCAGTTCTTC
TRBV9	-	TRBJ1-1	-	CASSREGLNTEAFF	TGTGCCAGCAGTCGAGAGGGGCTGAACACTGAAGCTTTCTTT
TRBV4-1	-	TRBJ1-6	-	CASRSREGVSVLHF	TGCGCCAGCCGCTCCAGGGAAGGGGTGAGCGTCCTCCACTTT
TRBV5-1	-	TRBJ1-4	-	CASSLGRSGEKLFF	TGCGCCAGCAGCCTAGGACGGTCCGGCGAAAAACTGTTTTTT
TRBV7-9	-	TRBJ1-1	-	CASSLGRQVKNTEAFF	TGTGCCAGCAGCTTAGGGCGCCAGGTCAAGAACACTGAAGCTTTCTTT
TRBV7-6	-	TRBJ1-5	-	CASSRKGGGISNQPQHF	TGTGCCAGCAGCCGCAAGGGGGGCGGAATTAGCAATCAGCCCCAGCATTTT
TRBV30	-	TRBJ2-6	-	CAWSVSGANVLTF	TGTGCCTGGAGCGTCTCTGGGGCCAACGTCCTGACTTTC
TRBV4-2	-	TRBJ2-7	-	CASSQDYESRGEQYF	TGTGCCAGCAGCCAAGATTATGAGTCTAGGGGGGAGCAGTACTTC
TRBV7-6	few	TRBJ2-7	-	CASSFAESSYEQYF	TGTGCCAGCAGCTTTGCGGAAAGCTCCTACGAGCAGTACTTC
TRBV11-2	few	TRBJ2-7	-	CASSFFRVSSYEQYF	TGTGCCAGCAGCTTTTTCAGGGTGAGCTCCTACGAGCAGTACTTC
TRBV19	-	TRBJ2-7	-	CASSIGYEQYF	TGTGCCAGTAGTATAGGCTACGAGCAGTACTTC
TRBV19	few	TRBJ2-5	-	CASSDRLRGQETQYF	TGTGCCAGTAGCGACAGGCTCCGGGGCCAAGAGACCCAGTACTTC
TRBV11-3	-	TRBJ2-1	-	CASSLDGVLSNEQFF	TGTGCCAGCAGCTTAGATGGAGTACTGAGCAATGAGCAGTTCTTC
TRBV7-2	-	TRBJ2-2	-	CASSLGVTGNTGELFF	TGTGCCAGCAGCTTAGGAGTGACAGGGAACACCGGGGAGCTGTTTTTT
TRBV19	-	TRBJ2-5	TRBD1	CASSARDSQETQYF	TGTGCCAGTAGTGCCCGGGACAGCCAAGAGACCCAGTACTTC
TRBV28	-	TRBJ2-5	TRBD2	CASSLGTSGQETQYF	TGTGCCAGCAGTTTAGGGACTAGCGGCCAAGAGACCCAGTACTTC
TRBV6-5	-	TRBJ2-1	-	CASSFSDEQFF	TGTGCCAGCAGTTTCTCTGATGAGCAGTTCTTC
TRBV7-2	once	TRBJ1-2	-	CASSFRQVFGDYGYTF	TGTGCCAGCAGCTTTAGACAGGTTTTTGGGGACTATGGCTACACCTTC
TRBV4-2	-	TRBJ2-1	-	CASSQDRGQGYEQFF	TGTGCCAGCAGCCAAGATAGGGGCCAGGGTTATGAGCAGTTCTTC
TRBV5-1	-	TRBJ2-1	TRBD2	CASSAGTSGRVGEQFF	TGCGCCAGCAGCGCCGGGACTAGCGGGAGGGTCGGTGAGCAGTTCTTC
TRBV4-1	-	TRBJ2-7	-	CASSQEGRGSSYEQYF	TGCGCCAGCAGCCAAGAGGGCAGGGGAAGCTCCTACGAGCAGTACTTC